Listed below are T cell receptor beta chains from one sample, sequenced in a study of OX40 agonist ivuxolimab in advanced cancers. The protocol was immunoSEQ multiplex PCR, while the TCRdb copy is restricted to in-frame clones and leaves out a portion. Here the sample spans about 56,000 clones, 75% to 90% being singletons. Sequencing was performed on CD4+ or CD8+ T cells sorted from blood, taken in a trial of the OX40 agonist ivuxolimab. Every receptor here comes from an adult with an advanced solid tumor such as melanoma, head and neck, liver or kidney cancer. Both conserved end residues are trimmed from each CDR3. D genes are given only for firm matches. Clone size is given for some rows only: seen once, a few or many times, or a class if the clone is expanded.

v_call: TRBV13; clone_size: .; d_call: .; cdr3_aa: ASSTRPGPQETQY
v_call: TRBV28; clone_size: .; d_call: .; cdr3_aa: ASSSASAGTDTQY
v_call: TRBV6-5; clone_size: .; d_call: TRBD1; cdr3_aa: ASSYQTGGPSEQY
v_call: TRBV7-2; clone_size: .; d_call: .; cdr3_aa: ASSFRGGLEETQY
v_call: TRBV28; clone_size: .; d_call: .; cdr3_aa: ASSPQGIVTDTQY
v_call: TRBV2; clone_size: once; d_call: .; cdr3_aa: ASTSERGHYGYT
v_call: TRBV5-1; clone_size: .; d_call: .; cdr3_aa: ASSIYRTNTEAF
v_call: TRBV5-1; clone_size: few; d_call: .; cdr3_aa: ASSQGTSTYEQY
v_call: TRBV30; clone_size: .; d_call: .; cdr3_aa: AWGDEGDRNGYT
v_call: TRBV18; clone_size: .; d_call: TRBD1; cdr3_aa: ASSASLTGFRETQY
v_call: TRBV4-3; clone_size: .; d_call: .; cdr3_aa: ASSQDIGGGEQY
v_call: TRBV7-8; clone_size: .; d_call: .; cdr3_aa: ASSLAATYEQY
v_call: TRBV20-1; clone_size: .; d_call: .; cdr3_aa: SAPPGGGYT
v_call: TRBV5-4; clone_size: .; d_call: TRBD2; cdr3_aa: ASSTGRPRLAGASTDTQY
v_call: TRBV9; clone_size: .; d_call: .; cdr3_aa: ASSPDRGAASSSYNEQF
v_call: TRBV6-1; clone_size: once; d_call: .; cdr3_aa: ASSEPPVRVEAF
v_call: TRBV30; clone_size: .; d_call: .; cdr3_aa: AWSGGLSQETQY
v_call: TRBV7-8; clone_size: .; d_call: .; cdr3_aa: ASSLGIGENTEAF
v_call: TRBV11-3; clone_size: .; d_call: TRBD2; cdr3_aa: ASSLGASGGTDTQY
v_call: TRBV7-9; clone_size: .; d_call: .; cdr3_aa: ASSPPHGELF
v_call: TRBV27; clone_size: .; d_call: .; cdr3_aa: ASSPSAGRDYGYT
v_call: TRBV10-3; clone_size: .; d_call: .; cdr3_aa: AISDPTVSTDTQY
v_call: TRBV19; clone_size: .; d_call: .; cdr3_aa: ASRPFGGGANSYGYT
v_call: TRBV4-1; clone_size: .; d_call: TRBD2; cdr3_aa: ASSQRGGSYNEQF
v_call: TRBV21-1; clone_size: .; d_call: .; cdr3_aa: ASSKCTSKGGCEQY
v_call: TRBV6-5; clone_size: .; d_call: .; cdr3_aa: ASSYGRGTYTDTQY
v_call: TRBV7-2; clone_size: .; d_call: .; cdr3_aa: ASSFLGVSVYEQY
v_call: TRBV6-1; clone_size: .; d_call: TRBD2; cdr3_aa: ASRGTSGTYEQY
v_call: TRBV19; clone_size: .; d_call: .; cdr3_aa: ASSKQGHGSPLH
v_call: TRBV7-2; clone_size: .; d_call: .; cdr3_aa: ASSPWDRLEQY
v_call: TRBV30; clone_size: .; d_call: TRBD1; cdr3_aa: AWDRVGSPLH
v_call: TRBV29-1; clone_size: .; d_call: TRBD1; cdr3_aa: SVGRQGGGYT
v_call: TRBV9; clone_size: .; d_call: .; cdr3_aa: ASSAGGSDRLSGYT
v_call: TRBV28; clone_size: .; d_call: TRBD1; cdr3_aa: ASTRTGGGNTIY
v_call: TRBV6-1; clone_size: .; d_call: TRBD1; cdr3_aa: ASSELTGTYGYT
v_call: TRBV7-3; clone_size: .; d_call: TRBD1; cdr3_aa: ASSLGTGADTQY
v_call: TRBV19; clone_size: .; d_call: .; cdr3_aa: ASSMRQGRADTQY
v_call: TRBV28; clone_size: .; d_call: TRBD2; cdr3_aa: ASSYVPGLAGGTDTQY
v_call: TRBV6-1; clone_size: once; d_call: TRBD1; cdr3_aa: ASSIIQGATGELF
v_call: TRBV19; clone_size: once; d_call: TRBD2; cdr3_aa: ASSFGGGYNEQF
v_call: TRBV5-6; clone_size: .; d_call: TRBD2; cdr3_aa: ASSSLAGSTDTQY
v_call: TRBV28; clone_size: .; d_call: TRBD2; cdr3_aa: ASSSHGLAEFNEQF
v_call: TRBV30; clone_size: .; d_call: .; cdr3_aa: AWKGNNSPLH
v_call: TRBV7-3; clone_size: .; d_call: TRBD2; cdr3_aa: ASSLSGGNSYNEQF
v_call: TRBV19; clone_size: .; d_call: TRBD2; cdr3_aa: ASPTKGLAGSGKTQY
v_call: TRBV5-8; clone_size: .; d_call: TRBD1; cdr3_aa: ASSLNRGGFGYT
v_call: TRBV5-1; clone_size: .; d_call: .; cdr3_aa: ASSLDNSYNEQF
v_call: TRBV5-4; clone_size: .; d_call: .; cdr3_aa: ASSPGTTYGYT
v_call: TRBV18; clone_size: .; d_call: .; cdr3_aa: ASSPDVQVVNTEAF
v_call: TRBV2; clone_size: once; d_call: .; cdr3_aa: ATEGSTDTQY
v_call: TRBV29-1; clone_size: .; d_call: .; cdr3_aa: SAFSGGLNEKLF
v_call: TRBV28; clone_size: .; d_call: .; cdr3_aa: ASSFMGGNTIY
v_call: TRBV2; clone_size: few; d_call: .; cdr3_aa: ASSEWGVNYGYT
v_call: TRBV25-1; clone_size: .; d_call: .; cdr3_aa: ASSAGFYGYT
v_call: TRBV19; clone_size: .; d_call: .; cdr3_aa: ASSIPGRGNEKLF